The T cell receptor (beta chain) described here comes from a study of T-cell reconstitution after alpha-beta-depleted transplantation in children. It was with unique molecular identifiers that the TCRbeta library was prepared. One entry per CDR3 protein results from TCRdb running MiXCR on the PCR reads. The data show around 100,000 distinct CDR3 sequences, approximately 6% seen once. Germline V CDR1 and CDR2: MGHRA, YSYEKL. Trimming cost V 3 bases and J 1 base; bases outside gene matches: 9. This CDR3 has 20 residues. To note about this clonotype: Its antigen is not known.

Notes on the study in general: Where some patients showed high TCRbeta diversity at day 60, it came from recipient T cells and thymic progenitors that had survived. Alpha-beta T cells about two months after transplant reportedly derived from several hundred expanded graft clones. The authors attributed T-cell counts and diversity one year after transplant mostly to newly produced T cells.

The chain carries TRBV4-1 and TRBJ2-1; 16 bases are a match to TRBD2. The clonotype comes from a female patient between 2 and 10 years old who had a stem cell transplant for Fanconi anemia, so the T cells may come from the graft donor. The input for sequencing was PBMCs, mostly from graft donor cells, taken 60 days after TCRalphabeta/CD19-depleted stem cell transplant. The CDR3 DNA is TGCGCCAGCAGCCAGCAGGGACTAGCGGGGGGGCCAAGGTCCTACAATGAGCAGTTCTTC. Amino acids: CASSQQGLAGGPRSYNEQFF.